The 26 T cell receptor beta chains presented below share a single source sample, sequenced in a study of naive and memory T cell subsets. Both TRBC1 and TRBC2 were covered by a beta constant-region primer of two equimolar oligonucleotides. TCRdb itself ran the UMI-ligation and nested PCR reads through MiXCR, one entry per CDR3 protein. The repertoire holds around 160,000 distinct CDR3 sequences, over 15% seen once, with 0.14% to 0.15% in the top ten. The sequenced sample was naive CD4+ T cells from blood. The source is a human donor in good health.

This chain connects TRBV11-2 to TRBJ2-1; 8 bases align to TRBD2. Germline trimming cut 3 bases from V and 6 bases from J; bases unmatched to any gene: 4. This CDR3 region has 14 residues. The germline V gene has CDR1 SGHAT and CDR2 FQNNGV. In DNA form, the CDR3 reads TGTGCCAGCAGCTTCGGAGCGGGAGCCAATGAGCAGTTCTTC. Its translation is CASSFGAGANEQFF.

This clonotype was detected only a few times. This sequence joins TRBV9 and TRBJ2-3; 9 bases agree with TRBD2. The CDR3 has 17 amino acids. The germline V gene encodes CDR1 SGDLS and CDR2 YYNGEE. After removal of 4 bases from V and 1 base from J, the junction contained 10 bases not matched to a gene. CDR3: CASSPAGSGRRTDTQYF. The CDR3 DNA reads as TGTGCCAGCAGCCCAGCCGGCAGCGGGAGGCGCACAGATACGCAGTATTTT.

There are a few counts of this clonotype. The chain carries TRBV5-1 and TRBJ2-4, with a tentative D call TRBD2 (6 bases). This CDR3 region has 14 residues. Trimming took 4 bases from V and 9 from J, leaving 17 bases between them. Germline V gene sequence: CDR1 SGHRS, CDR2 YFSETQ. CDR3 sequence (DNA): TGCGCCAGCAGCACCGAACCTAGCGACATCATTCAGTACTTC. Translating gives CASSTEPSDIIQYF.

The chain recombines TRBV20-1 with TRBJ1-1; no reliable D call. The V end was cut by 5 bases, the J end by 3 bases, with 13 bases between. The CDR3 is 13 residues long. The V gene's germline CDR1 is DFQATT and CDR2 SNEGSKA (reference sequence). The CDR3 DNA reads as TGCAGTGCTGATCCATTTGGGGACACTGAAGCTTTCTTT. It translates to CSADPFGDTEAFF.

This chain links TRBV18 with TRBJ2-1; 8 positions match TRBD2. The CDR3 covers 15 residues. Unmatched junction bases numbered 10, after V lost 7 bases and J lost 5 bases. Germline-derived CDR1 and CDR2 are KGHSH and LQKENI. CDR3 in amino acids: CASFLLAGLNNEQFF. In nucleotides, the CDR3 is TGTGCCAGCTTCCTCCTAGCGGGCCTAAACAATGAGCAGTTCTTC.

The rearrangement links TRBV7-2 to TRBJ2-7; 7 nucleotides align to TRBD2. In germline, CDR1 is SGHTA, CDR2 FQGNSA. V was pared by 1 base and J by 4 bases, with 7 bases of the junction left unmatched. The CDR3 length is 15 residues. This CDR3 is CASSLEGGSRYEQYF. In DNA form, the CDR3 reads TGTGCCAGCAGCTTAGAAGGCGGGAGTAGGTACGAGCAGTACTTC.

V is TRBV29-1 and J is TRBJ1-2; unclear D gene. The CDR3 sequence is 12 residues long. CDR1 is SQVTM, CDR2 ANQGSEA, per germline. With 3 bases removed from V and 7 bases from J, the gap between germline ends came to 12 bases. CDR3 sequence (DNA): TGCAGCGTTGATGCTGGCCAAGGTGGCTACACCTTC. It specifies CSVDAGQGGYTF.

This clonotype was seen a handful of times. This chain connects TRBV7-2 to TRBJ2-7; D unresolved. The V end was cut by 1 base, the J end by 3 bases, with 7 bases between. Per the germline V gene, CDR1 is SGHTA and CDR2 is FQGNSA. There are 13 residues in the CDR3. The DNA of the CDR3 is TGTGCCAGCAGCTTAGTCCAGAACTACGAGCAGTACTTC. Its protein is CASSLVQNYEQYF.

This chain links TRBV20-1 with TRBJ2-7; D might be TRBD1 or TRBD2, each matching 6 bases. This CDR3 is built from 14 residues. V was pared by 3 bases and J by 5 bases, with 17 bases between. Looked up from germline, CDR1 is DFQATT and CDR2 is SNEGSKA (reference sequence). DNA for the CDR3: TGCAGTGCTAGCTGGGAGGAACAGGGAAACGAGCAGTACTTC. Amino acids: CSASWEEQGNEQYF.

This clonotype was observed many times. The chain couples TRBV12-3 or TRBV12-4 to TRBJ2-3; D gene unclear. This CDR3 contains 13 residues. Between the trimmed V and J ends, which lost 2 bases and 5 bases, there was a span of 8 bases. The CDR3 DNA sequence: TGTGCCAGCAGTTTACTAGTCGTAGATACGCAGTATTTT. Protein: CASSLLVVDTQYF.

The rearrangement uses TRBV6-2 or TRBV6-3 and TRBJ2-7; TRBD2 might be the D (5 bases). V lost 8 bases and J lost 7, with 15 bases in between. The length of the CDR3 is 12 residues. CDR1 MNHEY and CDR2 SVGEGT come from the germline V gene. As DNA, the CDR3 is TGTGCCAGCGGACGGGGTTCTAGGGAGCAGTACTTC. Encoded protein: CASGRGSREQYF.

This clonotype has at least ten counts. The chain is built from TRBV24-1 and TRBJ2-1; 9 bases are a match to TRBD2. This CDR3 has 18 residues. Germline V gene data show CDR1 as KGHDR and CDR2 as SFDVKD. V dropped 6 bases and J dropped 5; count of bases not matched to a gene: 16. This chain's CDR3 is CATSSLAGGLAPHNEQFF. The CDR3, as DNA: TGTGCCACCAGTTCATTGGCGGGGGGACTAGCCCCTCACAATGAGCAGTTCTTC.

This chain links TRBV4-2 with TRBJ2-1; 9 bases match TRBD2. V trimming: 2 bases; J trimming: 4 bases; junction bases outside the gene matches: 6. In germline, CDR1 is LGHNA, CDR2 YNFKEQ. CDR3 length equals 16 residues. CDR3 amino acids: CASSQPGTSIYNEQFF. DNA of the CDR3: TGTGCCAGCAGCCAACCCGGGACTAGCATATACAATGAGCAGTTCTTC.

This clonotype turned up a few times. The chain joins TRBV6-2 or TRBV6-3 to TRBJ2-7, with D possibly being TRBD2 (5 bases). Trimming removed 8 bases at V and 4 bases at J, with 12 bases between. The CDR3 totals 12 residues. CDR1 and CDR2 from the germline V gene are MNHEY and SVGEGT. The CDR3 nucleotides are TGTGCCAGCGCACGGGGTCCTTACGAGCAGTACTTC. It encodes CASARGPYEQYF.

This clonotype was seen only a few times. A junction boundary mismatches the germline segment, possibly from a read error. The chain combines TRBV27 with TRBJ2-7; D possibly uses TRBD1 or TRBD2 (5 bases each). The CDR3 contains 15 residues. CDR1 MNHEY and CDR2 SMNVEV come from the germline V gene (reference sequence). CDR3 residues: CASSPHRDPSSEQYF. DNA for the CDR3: TGTGCCAGCAGTCCCCACCGGGACCCCTCCTCCGAGCAGTACTTC.

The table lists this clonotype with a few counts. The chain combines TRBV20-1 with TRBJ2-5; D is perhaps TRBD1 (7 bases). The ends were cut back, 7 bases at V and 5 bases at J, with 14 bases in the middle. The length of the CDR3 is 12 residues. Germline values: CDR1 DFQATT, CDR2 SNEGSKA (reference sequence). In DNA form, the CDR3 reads TGCAGTGGTACTTCAGGGGGGGAGACCCAGTACTTC. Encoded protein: CSGTSGGETQYF.

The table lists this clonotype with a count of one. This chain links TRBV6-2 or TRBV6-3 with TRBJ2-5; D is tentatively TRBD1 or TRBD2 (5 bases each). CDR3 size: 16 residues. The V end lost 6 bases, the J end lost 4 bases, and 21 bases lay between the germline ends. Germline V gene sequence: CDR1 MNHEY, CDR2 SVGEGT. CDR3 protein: CASSWGKGGRGETQYF. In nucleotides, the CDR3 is TGTGCCAGCAGCTGGGGGAAAGGAGGACGTGGAGAGACCCAGTACTTC.

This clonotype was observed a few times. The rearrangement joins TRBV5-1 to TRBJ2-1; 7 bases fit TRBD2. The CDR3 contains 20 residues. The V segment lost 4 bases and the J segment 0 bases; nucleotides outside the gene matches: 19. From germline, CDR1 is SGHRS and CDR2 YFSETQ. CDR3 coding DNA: TGCGCCAGCAGCCTCTGGACAACCTTCAGCGGGACGAGCTCCTACAATGAGCAGTTCTTC. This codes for CASSLWTTFSGTSSYNEQFF.

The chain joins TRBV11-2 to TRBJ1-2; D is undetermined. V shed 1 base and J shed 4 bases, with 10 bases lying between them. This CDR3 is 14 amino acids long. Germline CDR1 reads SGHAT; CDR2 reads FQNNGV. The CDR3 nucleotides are TGTGCCAGCAGCTTAGCCCCCGGAGGCTATGGCTACACCTTC. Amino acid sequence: CASSLAPGGYGYTF.

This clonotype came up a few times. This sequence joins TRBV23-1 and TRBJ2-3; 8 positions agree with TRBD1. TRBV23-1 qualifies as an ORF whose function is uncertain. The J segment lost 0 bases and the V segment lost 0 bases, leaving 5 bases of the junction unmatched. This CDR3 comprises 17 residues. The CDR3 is CASSQSFGQGSTDTQYF. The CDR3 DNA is TGCGCCAGCAGTCAATCCTTTGGACAGGGTAGCACAGATACGCAGTATTTT.

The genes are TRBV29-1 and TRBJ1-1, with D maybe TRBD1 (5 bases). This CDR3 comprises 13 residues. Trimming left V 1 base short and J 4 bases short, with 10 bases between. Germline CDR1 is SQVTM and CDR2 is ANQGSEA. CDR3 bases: TGCAGCGTTGAAGGTTCAGGGCGCACTGAAGCTTTCTTT. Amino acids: CSVEGSGRTEAFF.

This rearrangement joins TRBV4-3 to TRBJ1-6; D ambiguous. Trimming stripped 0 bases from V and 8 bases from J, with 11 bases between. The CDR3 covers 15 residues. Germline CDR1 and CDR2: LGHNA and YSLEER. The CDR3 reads CASSQDSDRDSPLHF. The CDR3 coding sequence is TGCGCCAGCAGCCAAGATTCGGACCGAGATTCACCCCTCCACTTT.

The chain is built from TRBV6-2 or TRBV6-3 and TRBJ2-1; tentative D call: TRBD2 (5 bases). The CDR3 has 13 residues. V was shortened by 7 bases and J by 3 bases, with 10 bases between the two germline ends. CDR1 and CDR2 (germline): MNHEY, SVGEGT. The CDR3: CASNGNHYNEQFF. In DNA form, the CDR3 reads TGTGCCAGCAACGGGAATCACTACAATGAGCAGTTCTTC.

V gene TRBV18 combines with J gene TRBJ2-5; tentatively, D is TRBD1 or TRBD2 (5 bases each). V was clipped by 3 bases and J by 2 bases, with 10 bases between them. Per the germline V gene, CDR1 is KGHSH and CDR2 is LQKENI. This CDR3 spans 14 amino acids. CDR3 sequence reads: CASSPPGRQETQYF. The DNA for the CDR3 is TGTGCCAGCTCACCGCCGGGGCGGCAAGAGACCCAGTACTTC. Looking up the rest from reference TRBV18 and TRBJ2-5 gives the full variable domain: NAGVMQNPRHLVRRRGQEARLRCSPMKGHSHVYWYRQLPEEGLKFMVYLQKENIIDESGMPKERFSAEFPKEGPSILRIQQVVRGDSAAYFCASSPPGRQETQYFGPGTRLLVL.

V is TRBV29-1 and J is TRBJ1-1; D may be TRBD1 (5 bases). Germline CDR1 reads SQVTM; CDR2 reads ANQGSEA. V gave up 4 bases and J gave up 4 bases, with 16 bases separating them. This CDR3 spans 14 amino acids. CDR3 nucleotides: TGCAGCGTTGTGAGGGGCCCAGCGGGCACTGAAGCTTTCTTT. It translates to CSVVRGPAGTEAFF.

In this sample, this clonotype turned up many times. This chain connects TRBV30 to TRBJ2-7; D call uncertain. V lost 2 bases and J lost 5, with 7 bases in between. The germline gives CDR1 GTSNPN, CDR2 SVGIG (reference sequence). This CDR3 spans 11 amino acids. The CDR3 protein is CAWSPGHEQYF. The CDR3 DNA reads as TGTGCCTGGAGTCCCGGCCACGAGCAGTACTTC.